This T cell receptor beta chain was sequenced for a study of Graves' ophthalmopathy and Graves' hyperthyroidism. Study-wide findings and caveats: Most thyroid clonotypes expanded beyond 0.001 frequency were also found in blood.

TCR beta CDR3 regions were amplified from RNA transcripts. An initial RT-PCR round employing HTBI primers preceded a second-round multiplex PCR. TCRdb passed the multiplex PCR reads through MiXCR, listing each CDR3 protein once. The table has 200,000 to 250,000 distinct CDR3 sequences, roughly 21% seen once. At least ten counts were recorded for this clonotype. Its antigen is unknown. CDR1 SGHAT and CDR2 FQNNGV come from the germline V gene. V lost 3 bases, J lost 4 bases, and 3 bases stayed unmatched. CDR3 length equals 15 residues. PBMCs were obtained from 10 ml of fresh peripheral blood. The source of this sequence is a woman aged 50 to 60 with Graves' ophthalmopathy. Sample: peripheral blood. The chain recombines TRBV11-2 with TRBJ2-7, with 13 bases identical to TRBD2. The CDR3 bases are TGTGCCAGCAGCTTTCGGACTAGCGGGAGTTACGAGCAGTACTTC. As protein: CASSFRTSGSYEQYF.